This T cell receptor beta chain comes out of a study of CXCR3-negative and CXCR3-positive naive CD8 T cells. The study, taken as a whole, reports: In CXCR3-positive naive cells, the TRB CDR3s were more hydrophobic than in CXCR3-negative naive cells.

Germline CDR1 SQVTM, CDR2 ANQGSEA. This CDR3 has 12 amino acids. In regard to this clonotype: Its antigen remains unknown.

UMI-labeled 5' RACE yielded the TRB cDNA libraries. Following a re-call of the 5' RACE reads, TCRdb has one entry per CDR3 protein and lacks DNA. The ten most abundant clones cover about 0.8% of a sample with 75,000 to 100,000 distinct CDR3 sequences. CD45RO-CCR7+CD27+CD95- expression identified naive CD8+ T cells. The chain joins TRBV29-1 to TRBJ2-3. This TCR was recovered from a human donor in good health. Some clones in this sample may be carry-over from other donors' samples. Sequencing was performed on naive CXCR3+ CD8+ T cells from blood. Described subset: CD45RO-CCR7+CD27+CD95- naive CD8+ T cells expressing CXCR3 (TNR3+). The chain's CDR3 is CSVEGAADTQYF.